The rows below give T cell receptor beta chains drawn from one sample of a study of T cells in Graves' hyperthyroidism and ophthalmopathy. Via MiXCR, TCRdb re-called the multiplex PCR reads, giving one row per CDR3 protein. The table lists about 610,000 distinct CDR3 sequences, 14% to 15% of them singletons. The sample comprised blood. The receptors here all came from a woman aged 40-49 years with Graves' ophthalmopathy. Each CDR3 is given with its conserved first and last residue. The D gene is left open where the match is weak. Clone size is given for some rows only: seen once, a few or many times, or a class if the clone is expanded.

D gene	V gene	J gene	clone size	CDR3 length	CDR3 DNA	CDR3 protein
-	TRBV27	TRBJ1-1	-	13	TGTGCCAGCAGAGCCATCCCGAACACTGAAGCTTTCTTT	CASRAIPNTEAFF
TRBD1	TRBV6-1	TRBJ1-5	-	16	TGTGCCAGCAGTCCAAGACAGGGGACTAGCAATCAGCCCCAGCATTTT	CASSPRQGTSNQPQHF
-	TRBV10-3	TRBJ1-2	many	12	TGTGCCATCAGGAGGGGAGGCTATGGCTACACCTTC	CAIRRGGYGYTF
TRBD1	TRBV19	TRBJ1-6	-	15	TGTGCCAGTAGTACGTCAGACAGGGCTAATTCACCCCTCCACTTT	CASSTSDRANSPLHF
-	TRBV9	TRBJ1-2	-	13	TGTGCCAGCAGCGTAGGTGGCAGCTATGGCTACACCTTC	CASSVGGSYGYTF
TRBD1	TRBV24-1	TRBJ2-7	many	15	TGTGCCACCAGTGACCCCGGACAGGGGTACGGAGGGACGTACTTC	CATSDPGQGYGGTYF
-	TRBV19	TRBJ1-5	many	15	TGTGCCAGTAGTATTGGTTTCCCAGGAAATCAGCCCCAGCATTTT	CASSIGFPGNQPQHF
-	TRBV6-1	TRBJ2-7	-	14	TGTGCCAGCAGTGGCCCGGGGGCGGGATACGAGCAGTACTTC	CASSGPGAGYEQYF
TRBD1	TRBV30	TRBJ2-7	-	14	TGTGCCTGGGGTATCGGGACAGGGGGCCTTGAGCAGTACTTC	CAWGIGTGGLEQYF
-	TRBV2	TRBJ1-2	many	14	TGTGCCAGCATCGGCCAGCAGTTTTTTTATGGCTACACCTTC	CASIGQQFFYGYTF